A selection of T cell receptor beta chains follows, all from one sample in a study of blood T cell repertoires in COVID-19. Clones were sequenced by immunoSEQ multiplex PCR, and TCRdb holds only the in-frame ones, with some missing. The sample comprises under 250,000 clones, roughly four fifths of which are singletons, and roughly 4.8% rests with the top ten. Sequenced input: PBMCs or T cells enriched from blood (not recorded which). These receptors all stem from a woman in her fifties or sixties who had been exposed to COVID-19. Each CDR3 is given with its conserved first and last residue. D genes are given only for firm matches. Clone size is not always given. Where it is, it says once, few, many or a class for expanded clones.

d_gene,abundance,v_gene,j_gene,CDR3aa,CDR3nt
NA,NA,TRBV2,TRBJ1-6,CASSGNSPLHF,TGTGCCTCCTCGGGGAATTCACCCCTCCACTTT
NA,NA,TRBV25-1,TRBJ1-1,CASSRRGVNTEAFF,TGTGCCAGCAGTCGGAGGGGAGTGAACACTGAAGCTTTCTTT
TRBD1,few,TRBV24-1,TRBJ1-2,CATSGSTGNSYGYTF,TGTGCCACCAGTGGCTCGACAGGGAATAGCTATGGCTACACCTTC
NA,many,TRBV29-1,TRBJ2-5,CSVVLILGQLQETQYF,TGCAGCGTTGTATTGATTCTTGGACAACTCCAAGAGACCCAGTACTTC
NA,NA,TRBV3-1/TRBV3-2,TRBJ1-4,CASSHPTLSHEKLFF,TGTGCCAGCAGCCACCCGACATTATCCCATGAAAAACTGTTTTTT
NA,few,TRBV2,TRBJ2-2,CASSVDRSNTGELFF,TGTGCCAGCAGTGTAGACAGGTCAAACACCGGGGAGCTGTTTTTT
NA,NA,TRBV11-2,TRBJ2-2,CASSRTRIGELFF,TGTGCCAGCAGCCGTACTAGGATCGGGGAGCTGTTTTTT
NA,NA,TRBV6-4,TRBJ2-1,CASSDPPHNEQFF,TGTGCCAGCAGTGACCCCCCTCACAATGAGCAGTTCTTC
NA,NA,TRBV12-3/TRBV12-4,TRBJ1-1,CASSLKGDTEAFF,TGTGCCAGCTCCTTAAAGGGGGACACTGAAGCTTTCTTT
TRBD2,NA,TRBV7-2,TRBJ2-3,CASSPRTSGGVIRF,TGTGCCAGCAGCCCTCGGACTAGCGGGGGGGTGATTCGTTTT
TRBD1,NA,TRBV7-2,TRBJ2-7,CASSLAISGTGISEQYF,TGTGCCAGCAGCTTAGCCATTTCCGGGACAGGGATTTCCGAGCAGTACTTC
TRBD2,NA,TRBV3-1/TRBV3-2,TRBJ2-1,CASSQGGTSYNEQFF,TGTGCCAGCAGCCAGGGGGGGACGTCCTACAATGAGCAGTTCTTC
NA,NA,TRBV23-1,TRBJ1-5,CASSRDDLSNQPQHF,TGCGCCAGCAGTCGAGATGATTTATCAAATCAGCCCCAGCATTTT
TRBD1,NA,TRBV6-5,TRBJ1-1,CASSSYRGTGRTEAFF,TGTGCCAGCAGTTCTTACCGCGGGACAGGGCGGACTGAAGCTTTCTTT
NA,few,TRBV4-1,TRBJ1-1,CASSQVKNMNTEAFF,TGCGCCAGCAGCCAAGTCAAGAACATGAACACTGAAGCTTTCTTT
NA,NA,TRBV11-3,TRBJ1-1,CASSSPGGEAFF,TGTGCCAGCAGCTCCCCAGGCGGGGAAGCTTTCTTT
NA,NA,TRBV6-2/TRBV6-3,TRBJ1-1,CASSNRRDTEAFF,TGTGCCAGCAGTAATCGGAGAGACACTGAAGCTTTCTTT
NA,NA,TRBV7-9,TRBJ2-2,CASSSRGTAGELFF,TGTGCCAGCAGTTCCAGGGGTACCGCCGGGGAGCTGTTTTTT
NA,NA,TRBV11-3,TRBJ1-3,CASNKNTIYF,TGTGCCAGCAACAAAAACACCATATATTTT
NA,NA,TRBV7-8,TRBJ1-1,CASSLGTTTEAFF,TGTGCCAGCAGCTTAGGGACAACCACTGAAGCTTTCTTT
TRBD1,few,TRBV29-1,TRBJ1-1,CSVVTGGFSHTEAFF,TGCAGCGTGGTGACAGGGGGCTTTTCTCACACTGAAGCTTTCTTT
NA,NA,TRBV19,TRBJ2-2,CASSLGESNTGELFF,TGTGCCAGTAGCCTCGGGGAGTCGAACACCGGGGAGCTGTTTTTT
TRBD2,NA,TRBV7-8,TRBJ2-3,CASSLVRGGLVNTQYF,TGTGCCAGCAGCTTAGTGCGGGGGGGCCTAGTAAATACGCAGTATTTT
TRBD1,NA,TRBV2,TRBJ2-3,CASSADRGTDTQYF,TGTGCCAGCAGTGCGGACAGGGGTACAGATACGCAGTATTTT
NA,NA,TRBV18,TRBJ1-2,CASSRGDGYTF,TGTGCCAGCTCACGGGGCGATGGCTACACCTTC
TRBD2,NA,TRBV12-3/TRBV12-4,TRBJ2-1,CASREAGVNEQFF,TGTGCCAGCAGGGAAGCGGGGGTCAATGAGCAGTTCTTC